The 27 T cell receptor beta chains in this list originate from one sample, sequenced in a study of human T cells and chemical hapten exposure. TCRdb reanalysed the RACE reads using MiXCR and keeps one entry per CDR3 protein. The data hold about 87,000 distinct CDR3 sequences, with 8% to 10% observed a single time. Noted time point: pre-sensitization, week 0. Treatment defined: therapeutic diphenylcyclopropenone sensitization with weekly scalp DPC. The source was whole blood, collected in connection with sensitization to the hapten diphenylcyclopropenone (DPC). The receptors derive from a woman aged 40 to 50 with alopecia areata. Some clones in this sample may be carry-over from other donors' samples.

Many counts were recorded for this clonotype. This chain connects TRBV6-6 to TRBJ2-3; D perhaps matches TRBD2 (6 bases). The CDR3 contains 14 residues. Looked up from germline, CDR1 is MNHNY and CDR2 is SVGAGI (reference sequence). Trimming took 4 bases from V and 3 from J, leaving 11 bases between them. CDR3 residues: CASSSVGRTDTQYF. As DNA, the CDR3 is TGTGCCAGCAGTTCGGTGGGGAGGACAGATACGCAGTATTTT.

This clonotype came up many times. The chain links TRBV29-1 to TRBJ1-1; D is perhaps TRBD1 (5 bases). Germline V gene sequence: CDR1 SQVTM, CDR2 ANQGSEA. V was pared by 1 base and J by 0 bases, with 9 bases between. The CDR3 totals 14 residues. For the CDR3, the DNA is TGCAGCGTTGAAGTGGGGGGGATGAACACTGAAGCTTTCTTT. It is translated as CSVEVGGMNTEAFF.

The table lists this clonotype with a few counts. The chain recombines TRBV20-1 with TRBJ1-6, with D maybe TRBD1 (5 bases). Deletions cut 2 bases from V and 7 bases from J, with 12 bases between. The germline CDR1 and CDR2 sequences are DFQATT and SNEGSKA (reference sequence). CDR3 size: 14 residues. CDR3 coding DNA: TGCAGTGCTAGACCCGCCGCAGGGAATTCACCCCTCCACTTT. It is translated as CSARPAAGNSPLHF.

This clonotype has ten or more counts. This rearrangement joins TRBV25-1 to TRBJ2-1; D gene uncertain. Trimming took 5 bases from V and 0 from J, leaving 2 bases between them. CDR3 length equals 12 residues. Germline CDR1 and CDR2: MGHDK and SYGVNS. The chain's CDR3 is CASSPSYNEQFF. The CDR3 region has the DNA TGTGCCAGCAGTCCCTCCTACAATGAGCAGTTCTTC.

The table lists this clonotype with many counts. This chain joins TRBV9 and TRBJ2-7; 10 positions agree with TRBD1. The CDR3 has 16 amino acids. Trimming at V came to 0 bases and at J to 0 bases, leaving 3 bases not matched to a gene. Germline CDR1 and CDR2: SGDLS and YYNGEE. The CDR3 sequence: CASSVGGTGVSYEQYF. For the CDR3, the DNA is TGTGCCAGCAGCGTAGGTGGGACAGGGGTCTCCTACGAGCAGTACTTC.

CDR3 DNA sequence: TGTGCCAGCAGTCACTACGGGAGGCAGGGGGCCGACAGCACTGAAGCTTTCTTT. Translation gives CASSHYGRQGADSTEAFF. The chain is built from TRBV12-3 or TRBV12-4 and TRBJ1-1, with 8 bases identical to TRBD1. The CDR3 has 18 amino acids. Trimming cost V 5 bases and J 4 bases; bases outside gene matches: 18.

This clonotype appeared many times. This chain connects TRBV15 to TRBJ1-4; unclear D gene. This CDR3 is 13 amino acids long. Trimming stripped 3 bases from V and 5 bases from J, with 7 bases between. Germline lookup yields CDR1 LNHNV and CDR2 YYDKDF (reference sequence). Here the CDR3 DNA reads TGTGCCACCAGCAGGGATTTAAATGAAAAACTGTTTTTT. Protein sequence: CATSRDLNEKLFF. Full variable domain (missing parts from reference TRBV15 and TRBJ1-4): DAMVIQNPRYQVTQFGKPVTLSCSQTLNHNVMYWYQQKSSQAPKLLFHYYDKDFNNEADTPDNFQSRRPNTSFCFLDIRSPGLGDTAMYLCATSRDLNEKLFFGSGTQLSVL.

This clonotype was counted at least ten times. The chain employs TRBV11-2 and TRBJ1-1, with D possibly TRBD1 on 5 matching bases. The CDR3 is 14 amino acids. Germline CDR1 SGHAT, CDR2 FQNNGV. V lost 4 bases, J lost 2 bases, and 11 bases lay in between. The CDR3 loop is CASSWLDTNTEAFF. CDR3 in DNA: TGTGCCAGCAGCTGGCTGGACACCAACACTGAAGCTTTCTTT.

J is TRBJ2-5 and V is TRBV7-2, with D perhaps TRBD2 (7 bases). CDR1 is SGHTA, CDR2 FQGNSA, per germline. CDR3 length: 15 amino acids. The V gene lost 5 bases and the J gene lost 5 bases, with 18 bases spanning the gap. The CDR3 DNA sequence: TGTGCCAGCAGCCGCCAGGCGGGGGCCAGGGAGACCCAGTACTTC. Its protein product is CASSRQAGARETQYF.

Ten or more counts support this clonotype. The chain is built from TRBV4-2 and TRBJ1-3, with D hard to call. Deletions cut 4 bases from V and 5 bases from J, with 12 bases between. This CDR3 region has 14 residues. Germline CDR1 reads LGHNA; CDR2 reads YNFKEQ. CDR3 DNA: TGTGCCAGCAGCCGAAGTAACGACAGAAACACCATATATTTT. Its protein product is CASSRSNDRNTIYF.

This clonotype was seen more than once but under ten times. V gene TRBV29-1 combines with J gene TRBJ2-1, with D hard to call. There are 13 residues in the CDR3. With 6 bases removed from V and 3 bases from J, the gap between germline ends came to 12 bases. Germline V gives CDR1 SQVTM, CDR2 ANQGSEA. The CDR3 loop reads CSVWTDGYNEQFF. In DNA, the CDR3 is TGCAGCGTGTGGACCGACGGCTACAATGAGCAGTTCTTC.

This clonotype showed up many times. J is TRBJ1-2 and V is TRBV12-3 or TRBV12-4; 8 bases match TRBD1. The junction had 11 bases not matched to a gene; V was cut back by 4 bases and J by 4 bases. The CDR3 spans 16 residues. The CDR3 is CASSSPRTGLRYGYTF. CDR3 in DNA: TGTGCCAGCAGTTCACCGAGGACAGGGCTCCGCTATGGCTACACCTTC.

With respect to this clonotype: Possible read error: a much larger clone is one base away. The V call is TRBV10-2, the J call TRBJ2-7; TRBD1 is a possible D gene (7 bases). V lost 10 bases and J lost 4, with 20 bases in between. Germline lookup yields CDR1 WSHSY and CDR2 SAAADI. This CDR3 is 14 amino acids long. CDR3 DNA: TGCGCCATCAGGGGGGCGGGGACGGGGTACGAGCAGTACTTC. This sequence encodes CAIRGAGTGYEQYF.

In this sample, this clonotype turned up many times. CDR3 sequence: CASSYSGGWSDTQYF. The DNA for the CDR3 is TGTGCCAGCAGTTACAGTGGGGGCTGGTCAGATACGCAGTATTTT. The chain carries TRBV6-6 and TRBJ2-3; D may be TRBD1 (6 bases). Per the germline V gene, CDR1 is MNHNY and CDR2 is SVGAGI (reference sequence). V was pared by 2 bases and J by 4 bases, with 13 bases between. CDR3 length equals 15 residues.

Regarding this clonotype: This clone may be a read error of a much larger clone one base away. V gene TRBV11-2 combines with J gene TRBJ2-7; D is possibly TRBD1 (6 bases). CDR1 is SGHAT, CDR2 FQNNGV, per germline. This CDR3 has 13 amino acids. CDR3 residues: CASSQDRFYKQYF. The CDR3 nucleotides read TGTGCCAGCAGCCAGGACAGATTCTACAAGCAGTACTTC.

This clonotype was found a few times. The gene calls are TRBV25-1 and TRBJ2-2; D is possibly TRBD1 (6 bases). The CDR3 loop spans 14 amino acids. V lost 3 bases and J lost 7, with 12 bases in between. CDR1 is MGHDK and CDR2 is SYGVNS in the germline V gene. DNA for the CDR3: TGTGCCAGCAGTGATCCCAGGGGTCACGGGGAGCTGTTTTTT. Its translation is CASSDPRGHGELFF.

The chain links TRBV19 to TRBJ1-5; 9 nucleotides match TRBD1. The CDR3 totals 15 residues. Losses at the gene ends were 3 bases for V and 4 bases for J; bases not matched to a gene: 4. The germline V gene encodes CDR1 LNHDA and CDR2 SQIVND (reference sequence). The CDR3 loop is CASSIRDRVNQPQHF. The CDR3 DNA sequence: TGTGCCAGTAGTATTCGGGACAGGGTTAATCAGCCCCAGCATTTT.

This clonotype has just a few counts. The rearrangement links TRBV6-5 to TRBJ2-3; 7 nucleotides agree with TRBD2. Trimming at V came to 0 bases and at J to 6 bases, leaving 9 bases not matched to a gene. This CDR3 region has 16 residues. CDR1 MNHEY and CDR2 SVGAGI come from the germline V gene. CDR3 nucleotide sequence: TGTGCCAGCAGTTACTCTTATTCGGGGGGAGGGGATACGCAGTATTTT. This encodes CASSYSYSGGGDTQYF.

There are many counts of this clonotype. The V and J genes are TRBV20-1 and TRBJ2-7; perhaps TRBD1 as D (6 bases). V gave up 0 bases and J gave up 4 bases, with 16 bases separating them. Per germline, CDR1 DFQATT and CDR2 SNEGSKA (reference sequence). This CDR3 contains 15 residues. In DNA form, the CDR3 reads TGCAGTGCTAGAGAGATGGCAGGGGTGACGTACGAGCAGTACTTC. Translated, it gives CSAREMAGVTYEQYF.

V is TRBV4-2 and J is TRBJ1-5; no firm D call. CDR1 is LGHNA, CDR2 YNFKEQ, per germline. CDR3 length: 17 residues. Trimming removed 2 bases at V and 0 bases at J, with 14 bases between. As DNA, the CDR3 is TGTGCCAGCAGCCAACTTCCTGCAGGCTATAGCAATCAGCCCCAGCATTTT. As protein: CASSQLPAGYSNQPQHF.

The CDR3 sequence is CASTETGLWQGNQPQHF. The CDR3 DNA follows: TGTGCCAGTACCGAGACAGGGTTATGGCAGGGCAATCAGCCCCAGCATTTT. The rearrangement links TRBV18 to TRBJ1-5, with TRBD1 matching over 7 bases. V dropped 9 bases and J dropped 2; count of bases not matched to a gene: 16. The CDR3 is 17 residues long. The V gene's germline CDR1 is KGHSH and CDR2 LQKENI.

Many counts were recorded for this clonotype. This chain links TRBV7-2 with TRBJ2-5, with 11 bases that match TRBD1. The V segment lost 5 bases and the J segment 5 bases; nucleotides outside the gene matches: 4. The CDR3 sequence is 14 residues long. Per the germline V gene, CDR1 is SGHTA and CDR2 is FQGNSA. CDR3: CASSPGTGGETQYF. The CDR3 nucleotides are TGTGCCAGCAGCCCAGGGACAGGGGGGGAGACCCAGTACTTC.

This clonotype was seen many times. V and J are TRBV10-3 and TRBJ1-2; D remains ambiguous. Germline V gives CDR1 ENHRY, CDR2 SYGVKD. The CDR3 is made up of 15 amino acids. Trimming took 0 bases from V and 1 from J, leaving 9 bases between them. The CDR3 region is CAISESLTLNYGYTF. CDR3 in DNA: TGTGCCATCAGTGAGTCGCTAACACTTAACTATGGCTACACCTTC.

V is TRBV11-3 and J is TRBJ2-1; D call uncertain. The length of the CDR3 is 17 residues. The germline gives CDR1 SGHNT, CDR2 YENEEA. V gave up 5 bases and J gave up 5 bases, with 22 bases separating them. CDR3 nucleotide sequence: TGTGCCAGCAGCCCTCTCCCCAGCACCGACCCCAACAATGAGCAGTTCTTC. Protein product: CASSPLPSTDPNNEQFF.

The chain links TRBV18 to TRBJ2-7, with D possibly TRBD1 on 6 matching bases. Germline V lookup: CDR1 KGHSH, CDR2 LQKENI. The CDR3 has 15 amino acids. Trimming pared 5 bases from V and 1 base from J, leaving 15 bases between. The CDR3 DNA reads as TGTGCCAGCTCAAAGACGCAGGGGTCTTCCTACGAGCAGTACTTC. Protein sequence: CASSKTQGSSYEQYF.

Details on this clonotype: Sequence at one end of the junction differs from germline and may be a read error. This sequence joins TRBV6-2 or TRBV6-3 and TRBJ2-7, with TRBD1 as a possible D gene (5 bases). Germline V gives CDR1 MNHEY, CDR2 SVGEGT. The CDR3 covers 15 residues. The CDR3 DNA reads TGTGCCTGCAGCTCTACAGGTGCAGGTCCGTACGAGCAGTACTTC. Translated: CACSSTGAGPYEQYF.

This clonotype was counted ten times or more. V is TRBV6-5 and J is TRBJ2-5; TRBD1 agrees at 8 bases. The CDR3 runs 15 residues. V was pared by 4 bases and J by 5 bases, with 9 bases of the junction left unmatched. Germline V CDR1 and CDR2: MNHEY, SVGAGI. The CDR3 nucleotides are TGTGCCAGCAGTTGGGACAGGAGGCGAGGGGAGACCCAGTACTTC. Its protein product is CASSWDRRRGETQYF.